A single sample is the source of the 22 T cell receptor beta chains below, sequenced in a study of T-cell reconstitution after alpha-beta-depleted transplantation in children. TCRbeta library preparation incorporated unique molecular identifiers. Using its own MiXCR run on the PCR reads, TCRdb lists one record per CDR3 protein. The sample has some 600,000 distinct CDR3 sequences; 13% are singletons. Source: PBMCs, mostly from graft donor cells, taken 360 days after TCRalphabeta/CD19-depleted stem cell transplant. Receptors were obtained from a male patient aged 5 to 17 who had a stem cell transplant for acute myeloid leukemia, so the T cells may come from the graft donor.

The CDR3 DNA sequence: TGCAGTGCTGGGGGGCGCCCCCAAACGTCCGGGGAGCTGTTTTTT. Its translation is CSAGGRPQTSGELFF. This rearrangement joins TRBV20-1 to TRBJ2-2, with D possibly being TRBD1 or TRBD2 (6 bases each). V lost 5 bases and J 6 bases, leaving 19 bases between the germline ends. The CDR3 consists of 15 residues. Germline lookup yields CDR1 DFQATT and CDR2 SNEGSKA (reference sequence).

Ten or more counts support this clonotype. This chain uses TRBV7-2 with TRBJ2-3; the D call may be TRBD1 or TRBD2 (5 bases each). Germline-derived CDR1 and CDR2 are SGHTA and FQGNSA. Trimming removed 5 bases from V and 5 bases from J, with 14 bases in between. The CDR3 extends over 14 amino acids. This CDR3 reads CASSQEGPGDTQYF. In nucleotides, the CDR3 is TGTGCCAGCAGCCAAGAGGGGCCCGGAGATACGCAGTATTTT.

The J gene is TRBJ1-5, the V gene TRBV12-3 or TRBV12-4, with TRBD1 identical over 7 bases. The CDR3 sequence is 15 residues long. The V segment lost 7 bases and the J segment 9 bases; nucleotides outside the gene matches: 15. In DNA form, the CDR3 reads TGTGCCAGCACCCCCGGGGGAGGGGGCAACGGGCCCCAGCATTTT. Protein product: CASTPGGGGNGPQHF.

The rearrangement links TRBV7-9 to TRBJ2-1, with D tentatively TRBD1 (6 bases). Germline V gene lookup returns CDR1 SEHNR and CDR2 FQNEAQ (reference sequence). V lost 5 bases and J 5 bases, leaving 22 bases between the germline ends. CDR3 length: 17 residues. This chain's CDR3 is CASSLSRGEGVHNEQFF. The CDR3 DNA sequence: TGTGCCAGCAGCCTTTCCAGGGGTGAAGGGGTCCACAATGAGCAGTTCTTC.

Details on this clonotype: A read error may explain this, as a much larger clone is one base away. The V gene is TRBV9, the J gene TRBJ2-7; possibly TRBD2 for D (5 bases). This CDR3 has 17 amino acids. In germline, CDR1 is SGDLS, CDR2 YYNGEE. Trimming stripped 0 bases from V and 6 bases from J, with 22 bases between. The CDR3, as DNA: TGTGCCAGCAGCGTAGCTCTATCCCTACACGGGATTTTCGAGCAGTACGTC. Translated: CASSVALSLHGIFEQYV.

The J gene is TRBJ2-7, the V gene TRBV20-1, with D maybe TRBD2 (6 bases). Trimming pared 3 bases from V and 0 bases from J, leaving 12 bases between. Germline V gene data show CDR1 as DFQATT and CDR2 as SNEGSKA (reference sequence). The CDR3 covers 14 residues. The CDR3 is CSASVGTFSYEQYF. Here the CDR3 DNA reads TGCAGTGCTAGTGTTGGGACTTTCTCCTACGAGCAGTACTTC.

This clonotype was counted many times. The genes are TRBV29-1 and TRBJ2-3; D is possibly TRBD1 (6 bases). Germline V gives CDR1 SQVTM, CDR2 ANQGSEA. Trimming took 6 bases from V and 2 from J, leaving 9 bases between them. The CDR3 totals 12 residues. This chain's CDR3 is CSVWDTTDTQYF. CDR3 sequence (DNA): TGCAGCGTCTGGGACACCACAGATACGCAGTATTTT.

This clonotype showed up many times. This rearrangement joins TRBV7-2 to TRBJ2-7; 9 nucleotides match TRBD1. With V trimmed by 4 bases and J by 1 base, 5 bases remained unmatched. The V gene's germline CDR1 is SGHTA and CDR2 FQGNSA. The CDR3 spans 15 residues. CDR3: CASSWRTGASYEQYF. The CDR3 DNA follows: TGTGCCAGCAGCTGGAGGACAGGGGCGTCCTACGAGCAGTACTTC.

The chain couples TRBV28 to TRBJ2-5; D is ambiguous. V was trimmed by 7 bases and J by 5 bases, leaving 8 bases between them. In germline, CDR1 is MDHEN, CDR2 SYDVKM. This CDR3 contains 11 residues. The CDR3, as DNA: TGTGCCAGCATGTCAATGGAGACCCAGTACTTC. Protein sequence: CASMSMETQYF.

This clonotype has only one observation. The V and J genes are TRBV7-9 and TRBJ2-6; D is uncertain. The germline CDR1 and CDR2 sequences are SEHNR and FQNEAQ (reference sequence). Trimming cost V 3 bases and J 0 bases, with 12 bases left between them. The CDR3 runs 17 residues. CDR3 region: CASSFYLPSSGANVLTF. CDR3 in DNA: TGTGCCAGCAGCTTCTATCTACCGAGCTCTGGGGCCAACGTCCTGACTTTC.

The chain couples TRBV5-6 to TRBJ2-1, with TRBD1 matching over 9 bases. The CDR3 has 16 amino acids. The V and J ends lost 3 bases and 6 bases, in that order; junction bases with no gene match: 10. The germline gives CDR1 SGHDT, CDR2 YYEEEE. The CDR3 is CASSSNRDRVTNEQFF. Here the CDR3 DNA reads TGTGCCAGCAGCTCTAACCGGGACAGGGTTACCAATGAGCAGTTCTTC.

This clonotype turned up a few times. The genes are TRBV7-8 and TRBJ1-4, with a tentative D call TRBD1 (5 bases). The V end lost 8 bases, the J end lost 5 bases, and 15 bases lay between the germline ends. The germline CDR1 and CDR2 sequences are SGHVS and FQNEAQ. The CDR3 covers 14 residues. The CDR3 DNA sequence: TGTGCCAGCCCCCGGGGGGGGATAAATGAAAAACTGTTTTTT. Translation: CASPRGGINEKLFF.

The chain combines TRBV19 with TRBJ2-1; D unresolved. The CDR3 totals 14 residues. Germline-derived CDR1 and CDR2 are LNHDA and SQIVND (reference sequence). Trimming removed 3 bases at V and 4 bases at J, with 10 bases between. CDR3 amino acids: CASSIVGRYNEQFF. The CDR3 bases are TGTGCCAGTAGTATCGTAGGACGGTACAATGAGCAGTTCTTC.

The chain carries TRBV29-1 and TRBJ2-7; no reliable D call. V lost 5 bases and J 3 bases, leaving 14 bases between the germline ends. The CDR3 covers 13 residues. Looked up from germline, CDR1 is SQVTM and CDR2 is ANQGSEA. The CDR3 loop is CSVQSGVGYEQYF. The DNA of the CDR3 is TGCAGCGTTCAGTCCGGAGTAGGCTACGAGCAGTACTTC.

In its sample, this clonotype was seen many times. The chain has TRBV27 and TRBJ2-7; D might be TRBD1 or TRBD2, each matching 6 bases. The germline CDR1 and CDR2 sequences are MNHEY and SMNVEV (reference sequence). V was cut by 6 bases and J by 3 bases, with 18 bases left in between. This CDR3 is built from 15 residues. CDR3 coding DNA: TGTGCCAGCAGCCTCCGCGTAGGGGGAGGCTACGAGCAGTACTTC. As protein: CASSLRVGGGYEQYF.

The chain uses TRBV21-1 and TRBJ2-5; the table names TRBD1, a call not compared with the DNA. TRBV21-1 is tagged as a pseudogene. The CDR3 is 18 residues long. CDR3 sequence reads: CASSKVLRDHNYGETQYF. DNA for the CDR3: TGTGCCAGCAGCAAAGTTCTGCGGGACCACAATTATGGGGAGACCCAGTACTTC.

This clonotype was counted ten times or more. CDR3 protein: CASSHLTGWPEAFF. CDR3 in DNA: TGCGCCAGCAGCCATTTGACAGGGTGGCCTGAAGCTTTCTTT. This chain uses TRBV4-1 with TRBJ1-1; 7 nucleotides line up with TRBD1. The germline V gene encodes CDR1 MGHRA and CDR2 YSYEKL. V lost 3 bases, J lost 6 bases, and 7 bases stayed unmatched. This CDR3 is built from 14 residues.

V and J are TRBV19 and TRBJ2-1; TRBD2 matches at 10 bases. Per germline, CDR1 LNHDA and CDR2 SQIVND (reference sequence). This CDR3 region has 15 residues. V was pared by 7 bases and J by 5 bases, with 8 bases of the junction left unmatched. The CDR3 sequence is CASKIVLAGDNEQFF. The DNA of the CDR3 is TGTGCCAGTAAGATCGTCCTAGCGGGAGACAATGAGCAGTTCTTC.

This clonotype has just a few counts. This chain links TRBV4-3 with TRBJ2-5, with TRBD2 matching over 8 bases. Per germline, CDR1 LGHNA and CDR2 YSLEER. The CDR3 length is 17 residues. V was clipped by 0 bases and J by 4 bases; unmatched bases: 10. The CDR3 loop reads CASSQDLHSGGLETQYF. The CDR3 nucleotides read TGCGCCAGCAGCCAAGATTTACATTCGGGAGGGCTAGAGACCCAGTACTTC.

This clonotype was seen a handful of times. The rearrangement joins TRBV6-2 or TRBV6-3 to TRBJ2-3; 8 bases agree with TRBD2. J was trimmed by 4 bases and V by 6 bases; bases with no gene match: 6. Germline V gives CDR1 MNHEY, CDR2 SVGEGT. The CDR3 extends over 14 amino acids. The CDR3 nucleotides are TGTGCCAGCAGCGACCCGGGACTAGCAGATACGCAGTATTTT. It specifies CASSDPGLADTQYF.

The gene calls are TRBV3-1 and TRBJ2-1; weak D call: TRBD2 (6 bases). V gave up 0 bases and J gave up 2 bases, with 11 bases separating them. CDR1 is LGHDT and CDR2 is YNNKEL in the germline V gene (reference sequence). There are 16 residues in the CDR3. The CDR3 protein is CASSQDPGLPYNEQFF. Here the CDR3 DNA reads TGTGCCAGCAGCCAAGATCCAGGACTACCCTACAATGAGCAGTTCTTC.

The CDR3 loop reads CASTRVGGSETQYF. The CDR3 DNA sequence: TGTGCCAGCACTCGAGTGGGAGGGTCAGAGACCCAGTACTTC. The genes are TRBV12-3 or TRBV12-4 and TRBJ2-5; 7 bases line up with TRBD2. Germline trimming cut 7 bases from V and 4 bases from J; bases unmatched to any gene: 9. This CDR3 spans 14 amino acids.